This T cell receptor beta chain originates from a study of T cells after yellow fever vaccination. The sample holds a few counts of this clonotype. Its target is unknown. Study-level points and caveats: The secondary response showed a weaker magnitude and a faster peak, day 5 versus 15.

TCRdb reanalysed the 5' RACE reads using MiXCR and keeps one entry per CDR3 protein. This sample yields 200,000 to 300,000 distinct CDR3 sequences, of which about an eighth are seen a single time; around 0.49% belongs to the top ten. This CDR3 is 14 amino acids long. Trimming removed 6 bases from V and 2 bases from J, with 12 bases in between. This sequence was found in a man aged 25 to 40 who received the YFV17D yellow fever vaccine. The chain recombines TRBV12-3 or TRBV12-4 with TRBJ2-3; possible D gene TRBD2, 5 bases. The sample here was CD4+ T cells sorted from PBMCs, taken 45 days after the yellow fever booster vaccination. The CDR3 DNA reads as TGTGCCAGCAGCCCAAGCGGAACCACAGATACGCAGTATTTT. It translates to CASSPSGTTDTQYF.